Below, one TCR beta chain is given with its context. The data were obtained in a study of technical replicates of blood from a handful of donors. TCRdb's table, derived via immunoSEQ multiplex PCR, lists solely in-frame clones and lacks some. This sample has 50,000 or so clones, with 92% found just once. Trimming took 1 base from V and 1 from J; bases not matched to a gene: 2. The CDR3 is 15 residues long. Per germline, CDR1 LGHNA and CDR2 YSLEER. This sequence was found in a human donor in good health. Some clones in this sample may be carry-over from other donors' samples. V gene TRBV4-3 combines with J gene TRBJ2-7; 9 positions match TRBD1. The sequencing input was PBMCs. CDR3 sequence: CASSQGTGESYEQYF. The CDR3 DNA sequence: TGCGCCAGCAGCCAAGGGACAGGGGAGTCCTACGAGCAGTACTTC.